Below, 8 T cell receptor beta chains from the same sample are listed, as sequenced in a study of Graves' ophthalmopathy and Graves' hyperthyroidism. RNA transcripts served as template for amplifying TCR beta CDR3 sequences. Investigators did first-round RT-PCR with HTBI primers, then second-round multiplex PCR. TCRdb analysed the multiplex PCR reads with MiXCR anew, one entry per CDR3 protein. The sample yields 560,000 or so distinct CDR3 sequences, roughly 40% seen once. The sequencing input was peripheral blood or thyroid tissue (not recorded which). These receptors were taken from an adult man with Graves' hyperthyroidism.

This clonotype was seen ten or more times. The chain couples TRBV2 to TRBJ1-5; 9 nucleotides align to TRBD1. Germline V gene data show CDR1 as SNHLY and CDR2 as FYNNEI. The CDR3 runs 17 residues. The J segment lost 1 base and the V segment lost 0 bases, leaving 4 bases of the junction unmatched. The CDR3 nucleotides are TGTGCCAGCAGTGAAGCCGGGGGACAGGGAAGCAATCAGCCCCAGCATTTT. This encodes CASSEAGGQGSNQPQHF.

This clonotype was seen more than once but under ten times. The rearrangement joins TRBV7-2 to TRBJ1-3, with D hard to call. Per germline, CDR1 SGHTA and CDR2 FQGNSA. The ends were cut back, 5 bases at V and 0 bases at J, with 14 bases in the middle. The CDR3 sequence is 16 residues long. In DNA form, the CDR3 reads TGTGCCAGCAGCATCCTTCCGGGCTACTCTGGAAACACCATATATTTT. It translates to CASSILPGYSGNTIYF.

This clonotype was seen repeatedly, ten times or more. The rearrangement joins TRBV12-3 or TRBV12-4 to TRBJ2-5; the D gene could be TRBD1 or TRBD2 (5 bases each). V lost 4 bases and J 1 base, leaving 10 bases between the germline ends. CDR3 length equals 14 residues. In nucleotides, the CDR3 is TGTGCCAGCAGTTACGGGACGGGCCAAGAGACCCAGTACTTC. Protein: CASSYGTGQETQYF.

CDR3 amino acids: CASSQGPRGRADTEAFF. DNA of the CDR3: TGCGCCAGCAGCCAAGGGCCTCGGGGGAGGGCGGACACTGAAGCTTTCTTT. This chain connects TRBV4-1 to TRBJ1-1, with D maybe TRBD1 (5 bases). The V gene lost 1 base and the J gene lost 3 bases, with 18 bases spanning the gap. Germline loops: CDR1 MGHRA, CDR2 YSYEKL. The CDR3 is made up of 17 amino acids.

This clonotype was observed at least ten times. The J gene is TRBJ1-2, the V gene TRBV20-1; D is uncertain. Per the germline V gene, CDR1 is DFQATT and CDR2 is SNEGSKA (reference sequence). The V end was cut by 0 bases, the J end by 8 bases, with 13 bases between. This CDR3 is built from 13 residues. CDR3 in amino acids: CSARESVSRGYTF. The CDR3 DNA follows: TGCAGTGCTAGAGAGAGCGTTAGCCGAGGCTACACCTTC.

The J gene is TRBJ1-4, the V gene TRBV6-5, with no clear D. This CDR3 comprises 15 residues. V was cut by 5 bases and J by 5 bases, with 15 bases left in between. Germline CDR1 is MNHEY and CDR2 is SVGAGI. The DNA of the CDR3 is TGTGCCAGCAGTGATCCGGGAGTGGTCAATGAAAAACTGTTTTTT. It is translated as CASSDPGVVNEKLFF.

The chain recombines TRBV6-5 with TRBJ1-1, with D uncertain. Germline CDR1 MNHEY, CDR2 SVGAGI. The germline V and J ends were trimmed by 5 bases and 11 bases, with 18 bases remaining between them. The CDR3 runs 13 residues. CDR3 coding DNA: TGTGCCAGCAGTGAAAGCCCAGGCCGCGGGGCTTTCTTT. It is translated as CASSESPGRGAFF.

This clonotype was counted many times. J is TRBJ2-5 and V is TRBV7-9; D remains ambiguous. V was cut by 5 bases and J by 4 bases, with 14 bases left in between. The CDR3 sequence is 14 residues long. Germline V gene data show CDR1 as SEHNR and CDR2 as FQNEAQ (reference sequence). The DNA for the CDR3 is TGTGCCAGCAGCGAGGACCAGGATAGAGAGACCCAGTACTTC. Translating it yields CASSEDQDRETQYF.